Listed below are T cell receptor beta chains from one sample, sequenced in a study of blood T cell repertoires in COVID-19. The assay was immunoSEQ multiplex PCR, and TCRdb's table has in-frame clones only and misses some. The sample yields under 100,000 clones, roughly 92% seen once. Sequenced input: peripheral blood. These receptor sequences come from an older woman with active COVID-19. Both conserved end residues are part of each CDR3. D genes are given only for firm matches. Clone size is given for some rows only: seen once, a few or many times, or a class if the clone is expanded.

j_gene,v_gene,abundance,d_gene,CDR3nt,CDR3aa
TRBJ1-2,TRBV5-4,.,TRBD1,TGTGCCACCAGGGGGAGAGACTATGGCTACACCTTC,CATRGRDYGYTF
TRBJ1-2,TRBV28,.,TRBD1,TGTGCCAGCAATCCCCCGGGACAGGGACGCTCTAACTATGGCTACACCTTC,CASNPPGQGRSNYGYTF
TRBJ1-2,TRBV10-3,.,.,TGTGCCATCAGTGACGGGAACTATGGCTACACCTTC,CAISDGNYGYTF
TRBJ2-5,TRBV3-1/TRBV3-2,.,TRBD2,TGTGCCAGCCGTCCCTGGTCTAGCGGGAGAAACCAAGAGACCCAGTACTTC,CASRPWSSGRNQETQYF
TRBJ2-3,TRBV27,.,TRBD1,TGTGCCAGCAGTTTAGCCCCAGACCCAGGGGGAGATACGCAGTATTTT,CASSLAPDPGGDTQYF
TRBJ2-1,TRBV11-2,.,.,TGTGCCAGCAGCTTAGGACAGAACAATGAGCAGTTCTTC,CASSLGQNNEQFF
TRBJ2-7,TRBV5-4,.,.,TGTGCCAGCAGCTTACCCCCCGACAGCGTGGACTACGAGCAGTACTTC,CASSLPPDSVDYEQYF
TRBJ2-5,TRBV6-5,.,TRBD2,TGTGCCAGCAGTTACTCGACTAGCGGGGTACAAGAGACCCAGTACTTC,CASSYSTSGVQETQYF
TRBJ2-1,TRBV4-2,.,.,TGTGCCAGCAGCCAAGCAGGGGGGAGATACAATGAGCAGTTCTTC,CASSQAGGRYNEQFF
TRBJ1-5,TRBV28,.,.,TGTGCCAGCATACAGGATAGCAATCAGCCCCAGCATTTT,CASIQDSNQPQHF
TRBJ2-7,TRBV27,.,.,TGTGCCAGCAGTCCCGGGGAGGCCTACGAGCAGTACTTC,CASSPGEAYEQYF
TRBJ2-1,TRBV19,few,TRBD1,TGTGCCAGTAGATCACAGGGGGGTGAGATGGGTGAGCAGTTCTTC,CASRSQGGEMGEQFF
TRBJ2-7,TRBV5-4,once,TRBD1,TGTGCCAGCAGCCCGGGACAGTACGAGCAGTACTTC,CASSPGQYEQYF
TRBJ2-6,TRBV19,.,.,TGTGCCAGTAGTATCTTGAGCTCTGGGGCCAACGTCCTGACTTTC,CASSILSSGANVLTF
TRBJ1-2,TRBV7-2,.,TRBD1,TGTGCCAGCAGCTTGGACAGGGTTGGTGGCTACACCTTC,CASSLDRVGGYTF
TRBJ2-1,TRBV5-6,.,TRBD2,TGTGCCAGCAGAAGGCCGGGACTAGCGGGGGGACAAAACTACAATGAGCAGTTCTTC,CASRRPGLAGGQNYNEQFF
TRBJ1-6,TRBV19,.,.,TGTGCCAGTACCCGACAGGCCCTGGATGGTTCACCCCTCCACTTT,CASTRQALDGSPLHF
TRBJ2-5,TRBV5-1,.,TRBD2,TGCGCCAGCAGCTTGGAAGGAGTAGCGGGGGGCCAAGAGACCCAGTACTTC,CASSLEGVAGGQETQYF
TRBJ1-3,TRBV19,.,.,TGTGCCAGTAGTACCAGACAGCCTGGAAACACCATATATTTT,CASSTRQPGNTIYF
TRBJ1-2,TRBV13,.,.,TGTGCCAGCAGCGCCTCCGGGAGACAGTATGGCTACACCTTC,CASSASGRQYGYTF
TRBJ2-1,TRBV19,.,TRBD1,TGTGCCAGTAGGGACAGGGGGGATTATGAGCAGTTCTTC,CASRDRGDYEQFF
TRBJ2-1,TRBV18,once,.,TGTGCCAGCTCACCACCGGATCGGAGGGATGAGCAGTTCTTC,CASSPPDRRDEQFF
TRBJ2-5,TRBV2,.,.,TGTGCCAGCAGCGGCGACAGCCAAGAGACCCAGTACTTC,CASSGDSQETQYF
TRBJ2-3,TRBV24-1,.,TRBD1,TGTGCCACCAGTAGACAGGGGGGCACAGATACGCAGTATTTT,CATSRQGGTDTQYF
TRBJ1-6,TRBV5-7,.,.,TGTGCCAGTCCCGAAGGGGGCTATAATTCACCCCTCCACTTT,CASPEGGYNSPLHF
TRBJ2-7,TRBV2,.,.,TGTGCCAGCAGTGAAATCGTCCCCTACGAGCAGTACTTC,CASSEIVPYEQYF